A single T cell receptor beta chain is shown here with its context. As yet, its antigen is unknown. Assay: immunoSEQ multiplex PCR; the TCRdb copy retains only in-frame clones and omits some. Here the sample spans approximately 150,000 clones, approximately 86% being singletons. Germline lookup yields CDR1 MDHEN and CDR2 SYDVKM. V lost 6 bases and J lost 3; bases outside the gene matches: 4. The CDR3 consists of 14 residues. These data belong to a study of cytomegalovirus exposure and HLA in healthy donors. For the study at large: The approximately 710 first-cohort repertoires and the 95 to 150 validation repertoires shared the same platform, a later analysis reported.

The study's findings and limits: Specificity for CMV antigens was confirmed in vitro for a few of the CMV-associated chains. Investigators reported 164 TCR beta chains as tied to cytomegalovirus. Published work reported that the classifier diagnosed cytomegalovirus status with high specificity and sensitivity.

This sequence originates from a man younger than 30 in good health and CMV-seropositive. This chain links TRBV28 with TRBJ2-7; TRBD2 agrees at 11 bases. Source material: PBMCs. CDR3 sequence: CASSPLAGGYEQYF. Written as DNA, the CDR3 is TGTGCCAGCAGCCCCCTAGCGGGAGGCTACGAGCAGTACTTC.